The clone carrying this T cell receptor (beta chain) was found a few times. Its cognate antigen is unknown. This entry is derived from a study of long-term antiretroviral therapy in people with HIV. Every donor contributed at least one pre-ART and at least two post-ART PBMC samples. With V trimmed by 5 bases and J by 3 bases, 6 bases remained unmatched. CDR1 is SGHAT, CDR2 FQNNGV, per germline. CDR3 length equals 15 residues. This was the immunoSEQ v3.0 assay at survey level. The method was immunoSEQ multiplex PCR; TCRdb's version includes in-frame clones alone and lacks a portion of them. The top ten hold approximately 30% of the sample, which has 13,000 to 15,000 clones, 76% seen once. Broader study findings: Regardless of time point, clones expanded before ART dominated the repertoire. Relative to control repertoires, HIV repertoires exhibited narrower CDR3 length ranges.

This material consisted of unsorted PBMCs, taken 3.1 years after starting antiretroviral therapy. This sequence originates from a man aged 35-49 years with HIV. The chain is built from TRBV11-2 and TRBJ2-7, with 11 bases fitting TRBD1. The CDR3 DNA is TGTGCCAGCAGCCTGGGACAGGGGGGACTCTACGAGCAGTACTTC. Its translation is CASSLGQGGLYEQYF.